This TCR beta chain was identified during a study of brain T cells in children with intractable seizures. Surgery cases with the highest brain T cell transcript signatures were chosen for sequencing. Pre-surgery treatment included at least one anti-epileptic drug. A word on this clone: Its cognate antigen is unknown.

The method was immunoSEQ multiplex PCR; TCRdb's version includes in-frame clones alone and lacks a portion of them. The sample contains 8,500 to 9,500 clones, 69% of which appear only once. The study's findings and limits: Each case's top public CDR3 resembled known HCMV, EBV or influenza A CDR3s. Viral specificity was inferred only from CDR3 similarity; HCMV serostatus was unknown.

Germline CDR1 and CDR2: LNHDA and SQIVND (reference sequence). Trimming took 0 bases from V and 1 from J, leaving 5 bases between them. This CDR3 comprises 14 residues. This TCR was recovered from a girl aged 2-10 years with tuberous sclerosis and intractable seizures. The sample was resected brain tissue, taken at surgery. The chain carries TRBV19 and TRBJ2-3, with D tentatively TRBD1 or TRBD2 (5 bases each). In DNA, the CDR3 is TGTGCCAGTAGTATAGAGGGGGGCACAGATACGCAGTATTTT. Translating it yields CASSIEGGTDTQYF.